The 21 T cell receptor beta chains below come from one sample, sequenced in a study of shared clonotypes between healthy human individuals. Generated by immunoSEQ multiplex PCR, the TCRdb table keeps only in-frame clones and is missing some. The data contain approximately 1.5 million clones, around 98.5% of them singletons. The sample consisted of naive CD4+ T cells sorted from blood. This sample's subset: CD45RA+ positively selected. These receptors all come from a man aged 25-45 years in good health.

The chain combines TRBV5-6 with TRBJ2-3; 11 nucleotides line up with TRBD2. The CDR3 sequence is 14 residues long. J gave up 5 bases and V 2 bases, and 1 base lay outside the gene matches. Per the germline V gene, CDR1 is SGHDT and CDR2 is YYEEEE. The CDR3 nucleotides read TGTGCCAGCAGCTTACTAGCGGGAGTAGATACGCAGTATTTT. This gives the protein CASSLLAGVDTQYF.

This clone appeared once. The CDR3 here is CASSLGNYEQYF. DNA for the CDR3: TGTGCCAGCAGCTTGGGCAATTACGAGCAGTACTTC. The V and J genes are TRBV5-8 and TRBJ2-7; D gene ambiguous. V dropped 0 bases and J dropped 4 bases, with 5 bases sitting between them. The length of the CDR3 is 12 residues. CDR1 and CDR2 (germline): SGHTS, YDEGEE.

This clone was recorded once. J is TRBJ2-2 and V is TRBV28, with D tentatively TRBD2 (5 bases). Trimming cost V 5 bases and J 1 base, with 14 bases left between them. The CDR3 runs 16 residues. Germline V gene sequence: CDR1 MDHEN, CDR2 SYDVKM. The CDR3 region has the DNA TGTGCCAGCAGTCCTCAGGCTAGCTTGAACACCGGGGAGCTGTTTTTT. Amino acids: CASSPQASLNTGELFF.

The chain combines TRBV28 with TRBJ2-7, with 12 bases matching TRBD2. The V and J ends lost 5 bases and 4 bases, in that order; junction bases with no gene match: 6. CDR3 length: 15 amino acids. Germline CDR1 and CDR2: MDHEN and SYDVKM. The CDR3 DNA is TGTGCCAGCAGTGGGATAGGACTAGCGGGGTACGAGCAGTACTTC. Translated: CASSGIGLAGYEQYF.

The chain joins TRBV28 to TRBJ2-7; 9 positions match TRBD1. CDR1 and CDR2 from the germline V gene are MDHEN and SYDVKM. The CDR3 runs 14 residues. With 4 bases clipped from V and 5 bases from J, the junction kept 6 bases outside the gene matches. CDR3 in amino acids: CASSSGTGSHEQYF. The CDR3, as DNA: TGTGCCAGCAGTTCCGGGACAGGGAGCCACGAGCAGTACTTC.

This chain links TRBV10-3 with TRBJ2-7, with TRBD1 matching over 9 bases. Looked up from germline, CDR1 is ENHRY and CDR2 is SYGVKD. The CDR3 is made up of 14 amino acids. V was pared by 6 bases and J by 4 bases, with 7 bases of the junction left unmatched. The CDR3 here is CAIRPPGQGYEQYF. DNA for the CDR3: TGTGCCATCAGGCCTCCGGGACAGGGTTACGAGCAGTACTTC.

The V gene is TRBV6-1, the J gene TRBJ2-7; D is possibly TRBD1 or TRBD2 (6 bases each). CDR1 and CDR2 (germline): MNHNS, SASEGT. The CDR3 loop spans 16 amino acids. V was pared by 1 base and J by 3 bases, with 16 bases between. The CDR3 here is CASSEVGGPLGYEQYF. CDR3 coding DNA: TGTGCCAGCAGTGAAGTCGGGGGCCCTCTAGGCTACGAGCAGTACTTC.

V and J are TRBV7-3 and TRBJ2-5, with D tentatively TRBD1 (7 bases). In germline, CDR1 is SGHTA, CDR2 FQGTGA. Deletions cut 1 base from V and 1 base from J, with 10 bases between. CDR3 length: 15 amino acids. CDR3 nucleotide sequence: TGTGCCAGCAGCTTAAGCGGGACAGCCCAAGAGACCCAGTACTTC. Its protein product is CASSLSGTAQETQYF.

The rearrangement links TRBV7-2 to TRBJ2-7; D not resolved. Trimming left V 1 base short and J 3 bases short, with 7 bases between. CDR1 and CDR2 (germline): SGHTA, FQGNSA. The CDR3 extends over 13 amino acids. Here the CDR3 DNA reads TGTGCCAGCAGCTTAGTACGGCTCTACGAGCAGTACTTC. Translating it yields CASSLVRLYEQYF.

The chain uses TRBV28 and TRBJ2-1, with TRBD2 identical over 7 bases. Germline-derived CDR1 and CDR2 are MDHEN and SYDVKM. J was trimmed by 9 bases and V by 7 bases; bases with no gene match: 21. The CDR3 runs 17 residues. The CDR3 region is CASTLQAWGRVEGEQFF. The CDR3 DNA reads as TGTGCCAGCACCCTGCAGGCATGGGGGAGGGTTGAGGGTGAGCAGTTCTTC.

The J gene is TRBJ1-2, the V gene TRBV9; TRBD1 agrees at 9 bases. The CDR3 spans 16 residues. CDR1 and CDR2 from the germline V gene are SGDLS and YYNGEE. The junction had 6 bases not matched to a gene; V was cut back by 0 bases and J by 3 bases. The CDR3 DNA is TGTGCCAGCAGCGTAGGGGGACAGGGTCAGGACTATGGCTACACCTTC. Encoded protein: CASSVGGQGQDYGYTF.

The chain combines TRBV5-1 with TRBJ2-7; 7 bases map to TRBD2. Germline V gene lookup returns CDR1 SGHRS and CDR2 YFSETQ. Trimming at V came to 3 bases and at J to 2 bases, leaving 5 bases not matched to a gene. The CDR3 contains 14 residues. CDR3 bases: TGCGCCAGCAGCTGGACTAGTAGGGCCTACGAGCAGTACTTC. Protein: CASSWTSRAYEQYF. Full variable domain (remainder filled in from reference TRBV5-1 and TRBJ2-7): KAGVTQTPRYLIKTRGQQVTLSCSPISGHRSVSWYQQTPGQGLQFLFEYFSETQRNKGNFPGRFSGRQFSNSRSEMNVSTLELGDSALYLCASSWTSRAYEQYFGPGTRLTVT.

This clone is a singleton in its sample. Other DNA sequences in this specimen translate into the identical CDR3. V usage is TRBV9 and J usage is TRBJ2-2, with D uncertain. CDR1 is SGDLS, CDR2 YYNGEE, per germline. V was clipped by 4 bases and J by 0 bases, with 7 bases between them. This CDR3 region has 14 residues. The CDR3 region has the DNA TGTGCCAGCAGCCCACGGACGAACACCGGGGAGCTGTTTTTT. Translation gives CASSPRTNTGELFF.

The chain employs TRBV7-2 and TRBJ2-1; a possible D gene is TRBD2 (5 bases). From germline, CDR1 is SGHTA and CDR2 FQGNSA. The V gene lost 5 bases and the J gene lost 10 bases, with 24 bases spanning the gap. CDR3 size: 16 residues. The CDR3 reads CASSPPGLLLGGEQFF. The CDR3, as DNA: TGTGCCAGCAGCCCACCCGGTCTATTATTGGGCGGGGAGCAGTTCTTC.

The chain is built from TRBV30 and TRBJ2-7; D not certain. The germline gives CDR1 GTSNPN, CDR2 SVGIG (reference sequence). Deletions cut 1 base from V and 1 base from J, with 8 bases between. This CDR3 has 13 residues. CDR3 nucleotides: TGTGCCTGGAGTGAAATCTCTTCCTACGAGCAGTACTTC. This sequence encodes CAWSEISSYEQYF.

This rearrangement joins TRBV27 to TRBJ2-1; D is possibly TRBD1 or TRBD2 (5 bases each). The V gene lost 5 bases and the J gene lost 5 bases, with 19 bases spanning the gap. The CDR3 extends over 16 amino acids. CDR1 and CDR2 from the germline V gene are MNHEY and SMNVEV (reference sequence). The CDR3 nucleotides read TGTGCCAGCAGTCGGGCCGGGACGGGCCTCAACAATGAGCAGTTCTTC. It encodes CASSRAGTGLNNEQFF.

The chain recombines TRBV2 with TRBJ2-7; 9 bases map to TRBD1. With V trimmed by 5 bases and J by 5 bases, 7 bases remained unmatched. CDR3 length equals 14 residues. Germline V gene lookup returns CDR1 SNHLY and CDR2 FYNNEI. The CDR3 bases are TGTGCCAGCAGTCCCCGGGACAGGGTACACGAGCAGTACTTC. As protein: CASSPRDRVHEQYF. The full variable domain, with the rest looked up from reference TRBV2 and TRBJ2-7, is EPEVTQTPSHQVTQMGQEVILRCVPISNHLYFYWYRQILGQKVEFLVSFYNNEISEKSEIFDDQFSVERPDGSNFTLKIRSTKLEDSAMYFCASSPRDRVHEQYFGPGTRLTVT.

The chain carries TRBV28 and TRBJ1-4; 9 bases are a match to TRBD1. From germline, CDR1 is MDHEN and CDR2 SYDVKM. This CDR3 spans 15 amino acids. V shed 6 bases and J 10 bases; nucleotides not matched to a gene: 12. Written as DNA, the CDR3 is TGTGCCAGCAGCTCGTCGACAGGGGGACGGGGAAAACTGTTTTTT. It encodes CASSSSTGGRGKLFF.

The chain links TRBV9 to TRBJ2-5; 11 nucleotides match TRBD2. V was pared by 4 bases and J by 9 bases, with 8 bases of the junction left unmatched. This CDR3 contains 14 residues. Germline CDR1 SGDLS, CDR2 YYNGEE. DNA of the CDR3: TGTGCCAGCAGCTGGGGGGCGGGACTAGCGGCCCAGTACTTC. Protein sequence: CASSWGAGLAAQYF. Together with reference TRBV9 and TRBJ2-5, the CDR3 gives the full variable domain: DSGVTQTPKHLITATGQRVTLRCSPRSGDLSVYWYQQSLDQGLQFLIQYYNGEERAKGNILERFSAQQFPDLHSELNLSSLELGDSALYFCASSWGAGLAAQYFGPGTRLLVL.

The J gene is TRBJ1-1, the V gene TRBV5-1, with unresolved D. The V gene's germline CDR1 is SGHRS and CDR2 YFSETQ. Trimming cost V 0 bases and J 0 bases, with 6 bases left between them. The CDR3 totals 14 residues. The CDR3 sequence is CASSLVRVNTEAFF. The CDR3 nucleotides are TGCGCCAGCAGCTTGGTGAGGGTGAACACTGAAGCTTTCTTT.

V is TRBV7-6 and J is TRBJ2-1, with 10 bases identical to TRBD2. Germline V gives CDR1 SGHVS, CDR2 FNYEAQ. Losses at the gene ends were 1 base for V and 7 bases for J; bases not matched to a gene: 7. The CDR3 has 16 amino acids. The CDR3 DNA follows: TGTGCCAGCAGCTTAGGTATAGCGGGAGGACAGAATGAGCAGTTCTTC. Translating it yields CASSLGIAGGQNEQFF.